This is a list of T cell receptor beta chains from one sample in a study of cytomegalovirus exposure and HLA in healthy donors. Repertoires were generated with immunoSEQ multiplex PCR, while TCRdb's copy carries only in-frame clones and drops some. The repertoire holds about 85,000 clones, with approximately 80% as singletons. Sequenced sample: PBMCs. These receptor sequences come from a woman aged 45-59 years in good health and CMV-seropositive. Each CDR3 is given with its conserved first and last residue. The D gene is left open where the match is weak. Clone size is not always given. Where it is, it says once, few, many or a class for expanded clones.

clone_size j_call d_call v_call cdr3_aa cdr3_nt
. TRBJ2-3 . TRBV5-6 CASRQFGGITDTQYF TGTGCCAGCAGGCAGTTTGGCGGGATCACAGATACGCAGTATTTT
once TRBJ1-3 . TRBV7-6 CASSPRWQGSGNTIYF TGTGCCAGCAGCCCCCGGTGGCAGGGGTCCGGAAACACCATATATTTT
. TRBJ1-4 TRBD1 TRBV18 CASSPRQGASTNEKLFF TGTGCCAGCTCACCGCGGCAGGGGGCGTCGACTAATGAAAAACTGTTTTTT
. TRBJ1-1 TRBD1 TRBV9 CASSVTGGTEAFF TGTGCCAGCAGCGTAACAGGGGGAACTGAAGCTTTCTTT
. TRBJ2-7 TRBD1 TRBV7-3 CASSLGTGPTYEQYF TGTGCCAGCAGCTTAGGGACAGGCCCAACCTACGAGCAGTACTTC
. TRBJ2-1 . TRBV11-3 CASSLRGQPQFF TGTGCCAGCAGCTTACGCGGACAGCCTCAGTTCTTC
. TRBJ2-7 . TRBV6-5 CASTKGRVSNEQYF TGTGCCAGCACCAAGGGCAGGGTCAGTAACGAGCAGTACTTC
. TRBJ2-3 TRBD2 TRBV30 CAWSVLSGTSTDTQYF TGTGCCTGGAGTGTACTTAGCGGGACGAGCACAGATACGCAGTATTTT
. TRBJ2-5 . TRBV7-9 CASSLGLYQETQYF TGTGCCAGCAGCTTGGGACTGTACCAAGAGACCCAGTACTTC
once TRBJ2-2 . TRBV7-3 CASSPYSHSDTGELFF TGTGCCAGCAGCCCTTACAGCCACTCTGACACCGGGGAGCTGTTTTTT
. TRBJ1-1 . TRBV19 CASSIGFQGWWPEAFF TGTGCCAGTAGTATTGGGTTCCAGGGTTGGTGGCCTGAAGCTTTCTTT
. TRBJ1-3 . TRBV29-1 CSSGGQGSGNTIYF TGCAGCTCCGGGGGGCAGGGCTCTGGAAACACCATATATTTT
. TRBJ2-1 . TRBV18 CASSNHSGNEQFF TGTGCCAGCTCAAACCACTCAGGCAATGAGCAGTTCTTC
. TRBJ1-4 TRBD1 TRBV11-2 CASSLAGQGGEKLFF TGTGCCAGCAGCTTAGCCGGACAGGGTGGTGAAAAACTGTTTTTT
few TRBJ2-1 . TRBV6-1 CASLSRGYNEQFF TGTGCCAGCCTGTCGCGGGGCTACAATGAGCAGTTCTTC
. TRBJ2-4 TRBD2 TRBV7-9 CASSHGTSGNGGIQYF TGTGCCAGCAGCCACGGGACTAGCGGGAATGGCGGCATTCAGTACTTC
. TRBJ2-2 . TRBV5-1 CASSLGRGGTGELFF TGCGCCAGCAGCTTGGGCAGGGGTGGCACCGGGGAGCTGTTTTTT
few TRBJ2-5 . TRBV5-4 CASSLTGSGTQYF TGTGCCAGCAGCCTCACAGGGTCGGGAACCCAGTACTTC
. TRBJ1-3 . TRBV5-8 CASHGVNTIYF TGTGCCAGCCACGGGGTAAACACCATATATTTT
. TRBJ1-2 . TRBV10-3 CAIRKEQGIYGYTF TGTGCCATCAGGAAGGAACAGGGAATCTATGGCTACACCTTC
few TRBJ1-1 . TRBV2 CASRFRGATEAFF TGTGCCAGCAGATTCCGGGGGGCCACTGAAGCTTTCTTT
. TRBJ2-7 . TRBV4-1 CASSQEVSQIRSYEQYF TGCGCCAGCAGCCAAGAGGTGTCCCAAATACGGTCCTACGAGCAGTACTTC
. TRBJ2-3 . TRBV30 CAWSEGVGPDTQYF TGTGCCTGGAGTGAGGGGGTTGGCCCAGATACGCAGTATTTT
. TRBJ1-5 TRBD1 TRBV30 CAWSHTGGQPQHF TGTGCCTGGAGTCATACAGGGGGTCAGCCCCAGCATTTT